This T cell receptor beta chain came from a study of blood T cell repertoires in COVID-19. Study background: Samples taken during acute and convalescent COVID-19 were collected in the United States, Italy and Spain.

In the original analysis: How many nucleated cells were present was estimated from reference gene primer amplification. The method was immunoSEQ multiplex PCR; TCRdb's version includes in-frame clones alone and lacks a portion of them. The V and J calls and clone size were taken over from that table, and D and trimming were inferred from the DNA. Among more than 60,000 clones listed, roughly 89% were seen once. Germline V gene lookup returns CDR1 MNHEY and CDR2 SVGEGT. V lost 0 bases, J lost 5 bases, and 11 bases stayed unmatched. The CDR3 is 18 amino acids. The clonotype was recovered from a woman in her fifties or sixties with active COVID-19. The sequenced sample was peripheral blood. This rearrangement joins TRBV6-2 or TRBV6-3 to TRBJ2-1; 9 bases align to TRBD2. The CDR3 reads CASSYSQREALLNNEQFF. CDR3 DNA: TGTGCCAGCAGTTACTCCCAGCGGGAGGCCCTCTTGAACAATGAGCAGTTCTTC.